Listed here are 27 T cell receptor beta chains from one sample, sequenced in a study of spatial heterogeneity in lung cancer. Time point noted: sample taken at primary tumor resection. Unsorted samples of tumor, nontumor lung or frozen PBMC had their whole RNA sequenced. One entry per CDR3 protein, called by TCRdb with MiXCR from the 5' RACE reads. The data show tens of thousands of distinct CDR3 sequences, 10% to 15% seen once. The starting material was PBMCs, obtained at surgery. These receptors all stem from a female donor with early-stage non-small cell lung cancer.

The chain joins TRBV19 to TRBJ2-1; TRBD2 is a possible D gene (6 bases). Trimming took off 7 bases at V and 0 bases at J, with 16 bases between the two ends. Germline-derived CDR1 and CDR2 are LNHDA and SQIVND (reference sequence). This CDR3 is 16 amino acids long. CDR3 protein: CASNPGGTGSYNEQFF. The CDR3 region has the DNA TGTGCCAGTAACCCTGGGGGGACGGGCTCCTACAATGAGCAGTTCTTC.

The chain recombines TRBV5-1 with TRBJ2-1; tentatively, D is TRBD1 (6 bases). Trimming shortened V by 4 bases and J by 4 bases, and 15 bases separated the two germline ends. The CDR3 spans 15 residues. Germline V gene data show CDR1 as SGHRS and CDR2 as YFSETQ. The CDR3 nucleotides are TGCGCCAGCAGCCAGACAGGCTTAACGTACAATGAGCAGTTCTTC. It yields the protein CASSQTGLTYNEQFF.

This clonotype was recorded a few times. The chain has TRBV6-1 and TRBJ1-2; weak D call: TRBD1 (5 bases). V was pared by 5 bases and J by 6 bases, with 19 bases between. Germline lookup yields CDR1 MNHNS and CDR2 SASEGT. This CDR3 region has 15 residues. CDR3 coding DNA: TGTGCCAGCAGTCCGAGAGGGGTAGGGTTGGATGGCTACACCTTC. Translation gives CASSPRGVGLDGYTF.

This sequence joins TRBV6-6 and TRBJ2-3, with D perhaps matching TRBD2 (7 bases). This CDR3 contains 16 residues. V was trimmed by 6 bases and J by 3 bases, leaving 19 bases between them. Germline CDR1 MNHNY, CDR2 SVGAGI (reference sequence). DNA for the CDR3: TGTGCCAGCAGCGGAGGCCGGGGGGCGCGGACAGATACGCAGTATTTT. It codes for CASSGGRGARTDTQYF.

V is TRBV29-1 and J is TRBJ2-3, with 12 bases identical to TRBD2. The V gene's germline CDR1 is SQVTM and CDR2 ANQGSEA. This CDR3 is built from 13 residues. J was trimmed by 8 bases and V by 7 bases; bases with no gene match: 7. Here the CDR3 reads CSATSGGWPTQYF. The CDR3 region has the DNA TGCAGCGCAACTAGCGGGGGGTGGCCTACGCAGTATTTT.

V is TRBV12-5 and J is TRBJ2-5; perhaps D is TRBD1 or TRBD2 (6 bases each). Trimming stripped 3 bases from V and 5 bases from J, with 13 bases between. The CDR3 totals 14 residues. Germline values: CDR1 LGHNT, CDR2 FRNRAP. This CDR3 reads CASGFKGGSETQYF. In nucleotides, the CDR3 is TGTGCTAGTGGTTTTAAGGGGGGAAGTGAGACCCAGTACTTC. The whole variable domain, remainder taken from reference TRBV12-5 and TRBJ2-5, is DARVTQTPRHKVTEMGQEVTMRCQPILGHNTVFWYRQTMMQGLELLAYFRNRAPLDDSGMPKDRFSAEMPDATLATLKIQPSEPRDSAVYFCASGFKGGSETQYFGPGTRLLVL.

Only a few counts were recorded for this clonotype. The CDR3 DNA reads TGTGCCAGCAGTCATAACAGTCCAACTAATGAAAAACTGTTTTTT. It is translated as CASSHNSPTNEKLFF. J is TRBJ1-4 and V is TRBV12-3 or TRBV12-4; D is unresolved. CDR3 size: 15 residues. Trimming stripped 5 bases from V and 0 bases from J, with 10 bases between.

This clonotype was found a few times. The chain uses TRBV2 and TRBJ1-5; D remains unclear. Trimming pared 6 bases from V and 3 bases from J, leaving 12 bases between. The CDR3 has 14 amino acids. Germline V gives CDR1 SNHLY, CDR2 FYNNEI. The CDR3 is CASRTGRNNQPQHF. Written as DNA, the CDR3 is TGTGCCAGCAGAACTGGACGGAACAATCAGCCCCAGCATTTT.

This clonotype has just a few counts. The chain links TRBV12-3 or TRBV12-4 to TRBJ2-5; D is undetermined. Trimming stripped 3 bases from V and 7 bases from J, with 12 bases between. There are 13 residues in the CDR3. CDR3 coding DNA: TGTGCCAGCAGTTTTAGTGCTTCGGGGACCCAGTACTTC. It is translated as CASSFSASGTQYF.

The V and J genes are TRBV13 and TRBJ1-1, with D maybe TRBD1 (6 bases). Germline V CDR1 and CDR2: PRHDT, FYEKMQ (reference sequence). The CDR3 runs 14 residues. The V end lost 4 bases, the J end lost 5 bases, and 14 bases lay between the germline ends. The CDR3 sequence: CASSSRQVPTEAFF. The CDR3 DNA reads as TGTGCCAGCAGCTCCCGACAGGTCCCTACTGAAGCTTTCTTT.

This clonotype is medium-sized. This sequence joins TRBV7-8 and TRBJ2-2; D remains unclear. Trimming removed 1 base from V and 5 bases from J, with 14 bases in between. Germline V CDR1 and CDR2: SGHVS, FQNEAQ. CDR3 length equals 16 residues. CDR3 residues: CASSLEGSPVTGELFF. CDR3 nucleotide sequence: TGTGCCAGCAGCTTAGAGGGTAGCCCGGTTACCGGGGAGCTGTTTTTT.

The CDR3 loop reads CASSTGAVEAFF. For the CDR3, the DNA is TGTGCCAGCAGTACAGGGGCTGTTGAAGCTTTCTTT. V usage is TRBV6-2 or TRBV6-3 and J usage is TRBJ1-1, with 7 bases identical to TRBD1. V was clipped by 5 bases and J by 7 bases; unmatched bases: 4. CDR1 and CDR2 from the germline V gene are MNHEY and SVGEGT. CDR3 length: 12 residues.

This chain connects TRBV13 to TRBJ2-7; 7 nucleotides agree with TRBD1. CDR1 and CDR2 (germline): PRHDT, FYEKMQ (reference sequence). V lost 4 bases and J lost 2; bases outside the gene matches: 5. The CDR3 runs 14 residues. The CDR3 loop reads CASSSRDSTYEQYF. For the CDR3, the DNA is TGTGCCAGCAGCTCCCGGGACAGCACCTACGAGCAGTACTTC.

The chain is built from TRBV6-7 and TRBJ1-5, with D unresolved. TRBV6-7 is recorded as an ORF, its role being uncertain. The CDR3 length is 14 residues. V dropped 2 bases and J dropped 7 bases, with 12 bases sitting between them. CDR3 protein: CASSYPFRYQPQHF. The CDR3 DNA reads as TGTGCCAGCAGTTACCCTTTTAGATACCAGCCCCAGCATTTT.

This clonotype was seen at least ten times. V gene TRBV5-1 combines with J gene TRBJ1-1; 10 nucleotides align to TRBD1. Looked up from germline, CDR1 is SGHRS and CDR2 is YFSETQ. The V and J ends lost 4 bases and 6 bases, in that order; junction bases with no gene match: 6. The CDR3 length is 14 residues. The CDR3, as DNA: TGCGCCAGCAGCCCGTCTGGGACAGGGGCTGAAGCTTTCTTT. It specifies CASSPSGTGAEAFF.

This clonotype has at least ten counts. J is TRBJ1-2 and V is TRBV7-8; no clear D gene. The length of the CDR3 is 15 residues. CDR1 and CDR2 (germline): SGHVS, FQNEAQ. V dropped 1 base and J dropped 1 base, with 10 bases sitting between them. The CDR3 DNA reads TGTGCCAGCAGCTTAGTAGAGGCTGTTAACTATGGCTACACCTTC. Amino acid sequence: CASSLVEAVNYGYTF.

In this sample, this clonotype turned up a few times. V usage is TRBV29-1 and J usage is TRBJ2-5; TRBD2 is a possible D gene (7 bases). Germline CDR1 is SQVTM and CDR2 is ANQGSEA. Between the trimmed V and J ends, which lost 4 bases and 1 base, there was a span of 13 bases. This CDR3 comprises 14 residues. The CDR3 reads CSVAGAGVQETQYF. CDR3 nucleotide sequence: TGCAGCGTTGCGGGGGCGGGGGTCCAAGAGACCCAGTACTTC.

This clonotype has at least ten counts. The J gene is TRBJ1-5, the V gene TRBV20-1; D not certain. V lost 0 bases to trimming and J lost 0 bases, with 6 bases between them. From germline, CDR1 is DFQATT and CDR2 SNEGSKA (reference sequence). The CDR3 has 14 residues. DNA of the CDR3: TGCAGTGCTAGAGATGGGGATAGCAATCAGCCCCAGCATTTT. The encoded protein is CSARDGDSNQPQHF.

Judged by abundance, this clonotype is medium-sized (0.01 to 0.1%). The chain links TRBV28 to TRBJ2-7; TRBD1 aligns across 7 bases. Germline V CDR1 and CDR2: MDHEN, SYDVKM. The junction had 6 bases not matched to a gene; V was cut back by 6 bases and J by 1 base. This CDR3 comprises 14 residues. The CDR3 sequence: CASSLTGVSYEQYF. The CDR3 nucleotides are TGTGCCAGCAGCCTTACAGGGGTTTCCTACGAGCAGTACTTC.

There are a few counts of this clonotype. The chain has TRBV7-2 and TRBJ1-1; D ambiguous. V gave up 5 bases and J gave up 11 bases, with 21 bases separating them. CDR3 length: 14 amino acids. Germline V gives CDR1 SGHTA, CDR2 FQGNSA. The chain's CDR3 is CASSPGGISLKAFF. The CDR3 DNA sequence: TGTGCCAGCAGCCCTGGCGGGATTTCTCTGAAGGCTTTCTTT.

This clonotype was counted a few times. The V gene is TRBV5-1, the J gene TRBJ2-1, with D tentatively TRBD2 (5 bases). The CDR3 length is 11 residues. Trimming stripped 4 bases from V and 8 bases from J, with 7 bases between. CDR1 is SGHRS, CDR2 YFSETQ, per germline. Written as DNA, the CDR3 is TGCGCCAGCAGCGAAGCGGATGAGCAGTTCTTC. It encodes CASSEADEQFF. Drawing the rest from reference TRBV5-1 and TRBJ2-1, the complete variable domain is KAGVTQTPRYLIKTRGQQVTLSCSPISGHRSVSWYQQTPGQGLQFLFEYFSETQRNKGNFPGRFSGRQFSNSRSEMNVSTLELGDSALYLCASSEADEQFFGPGTRLTVL.

This clonotype was recorded at least ten times. CDR3 protein: CATSREGVAGAAYNEQFF. In DNA, the CDR3 is TGTGCCACCAGCAGAGAGGGAGTGGCGGGGGCAGCCTACAATGAGCAGTTCTTC. The chain combines TRBV15 with TRBJ2-1; D might be TRBD2 (7 bases). From germline, CDR1 is LNHNV and CDR2 YYDKDF (reference sequence). V was clipped by 0 bases and J by 2 bases, with 17 bases between them. CDR3 length: 18 residues.

This clonotype was detected a few times. The chain carries TRBV9 and TRBJ1-2; the match to TRBD1 covers 8 bases. The CDR3 loop spans 16 amino acids. The V gene end was trimmed by 4 bases and the J gene end by 5 bases; junction bases not matched to a gene: 13. CDR1 SGDLS and CDR2 YYNGEE come from the germline V gene. The CDR3 spells CASSPRRDRGAYGYTF. The CDR3 region has the DNA TGTGCCAGCAGCCCTAGAAGAGACAGGGGTGCTTATGGCTACACCTTC.

This clonotype came up a few times. The J gene is TRBJ1-5, the V gene TRBV15; 9 bases map to TRBD1. After removal of 3 bases from V and 0 bases from J, the junction contained 3 bases not matched to a gene. CDR1 and CDR2 (germline): LNHNV, YYDKDF (reference sequence). The CDR3 covers 16 residues. In DNA, the CDR3 is TGTGCCACCAGCAGTAGGGACAGGGATAGCAATCAGCCCCAGCATTTT. It yields the protein CATSSRDRDSNQPQHF.

The sample holds a few counts of this clonotype. The chain links TRBV6-5 to TRBJ1-1; a weak D match, TRBD1 (5 bases). The V end was cut by 6 bases, the J end by 3 bases, with 20 bases between. Germline V gene sequence: CDR1 MNHEY, CDR2 SVGAGI. This CDR3 region has 16 residues. CDR3 amino acids: CASRNLQGRRDTEAFF. The CDR3 coding sequence is TGTGCCAGCAGGAACCTCCAGGGAAGGAGAGACACTGAAGCTTTCTTT.

There are many counts of this clonotype. The V call is TRBV15, the J call TRBJ2-7; D may be TRBD1 or TRBD2 (5 bases each). This CDR3 spans 14 amino acids. Trimming took off 0 bases at V and 2 bases at J, with 8 bases between the two ends. Per germline, CDR1 LNHNV and CDR2 YYDKDF (reference sequence). CDR3 nucleotide sequence: TGTGCCACCAGCAGAGATTTGGGACCCTACGAGCAGTACTTC. Its translation is CATSRDLGPYEQYF.

The rearrangement joins TRBV30 to TRBJ1-1; TRBD1 agrees at 7 bases. CDR3 length: 13 residues. V shed 4 bases, J shed 5 bases, and the junction held 7 bases outside the gene matches. CDR1 and CDR2 from the germline V gene are GTSNPN and SVGIG (reference sequence). CDR3 sequence: CAWNPGTVTEAFF. The DNA of the CDR3 is TGTGCCTGGAACCCCGGGACAGTAACTGAAGCTTTCTTT.